The 7 T cell receptor beta chains below were found in one sample sequenced in a study of post-analysis software for immune sequencing data. Findings of the study overall: Elevated frequency relative to controls characterized four or five TRBV segments in patients, TRBV5-6, TRBV5-1 and TRBV20-1 among them.

Researchers reported that TCR beta cDNA libraries carried unique molecular identifiers. One entry per CDR3 protein results from TCRdb running MiXCR on the PCR reads. The repertoire holds roughly 580,000 distinct CDR3 sequences, with 44% as singletons. No antigen has been assigned to these receptors. Sequences were obtained from blood. These receptors came from a girl aged 10 to 17 with multiple sclerosis.

In its sample, this clonotype was seen a few times. This sequence joins TRBV20-1 and TRBJ2-1, with a possible D match to TRBD1 (6 bases). With 5 bases removed from V and 7 bases from J, the gap between germline ends came to 18 bases. CDR3 length: 14 residues. Germline-derived CDR1 and CDR2 are DFQATT and SNEGSKA (reference sequence). CDR3 loop: CSAPLGRGRNEQFF. CDR3 nucleotide sequence: TGCAGTGCTCCCCTGGGCAGGGGAAGGAATGAGCAGTTCTTC.

This clonotype turned up a few times. The J gene is TRBJ2-1, the V gene TRBV5-1; 7 bases line up with TRBD1. Germline V gives CDR1 SGHRS, CDR2 YFSETQ. After removal of 0 bases from V and 15 bases from J, the junction contained 15 bases not matched to a gene. The CDR3 totals 15 residues. The CDR3 is CASSLAWTGDRSSFF. CDR3 in DNA: TGCGCCAGCAGCTTGGCTTGGACCGGGGACAGATCATCGTTCTTC.

V is TRBV10-3 and J is TRBJ2-1; 9 bases match TRBD1. Per the germline V gene, CDR1 is ENHRY and CDR2 is SYGVKD. J gave up 8 bases and V 6 bases, and 11 bases lay outside the gene matches. This CDR3 is 15 amino acids long. The CDR3 coding sequence is TGTGCCATCAGAGCAGCTCGACAGGGGGTCTATGAGCAGTTCTTC. As protein: CAIRAARQGVYEQFF.

This rearrangement joins TRBV4-1 to TRBJ1-2, with TRBD1 matching 7 bases. Germline V lookup: CDR1 MGHRA, CDR2 YSYEKL. The CDR3 has 17 amino acids. The V segment lost 2 bases and the J segment 5 bases; nucleotides outside the gene matches: 14. CDR3 residues: CASSQQRILRDSYGYTF. CDR3 coding DNA: TGCGCCAGCAGCCAACAACGGATTCTAAGGGACAGTTATGGCTACACCTTC.

This clonotype came up a few times. The chain uses TRBV29-1 and TRBJ2-3, with 8 positions matching TRBD2. Germline trimming cut 8 bases from V and 11 bases from J; bases unmatched to any gene: 18. Germline V gives CDR1 SQVTM, CDR2 ANQGSEA. This CDR3 has 14 amino acids. CDR3 loop: CSSLLAVSPLGQYF. DNA for the CDR3: TGCAGCTCCCTACTAGCGGTCTCCCCTCTGGGGCAGTATTTT.

This rearrangement joins TRBV12-3 or TRBV12-4 to TRBJ1-5, with a possible D match to TRBD1 (6 bases). Trimming removed 7 bases at V and 0 bases at J, with 13 bases between. The CDR3 consists of 15 residues. In nucleotides, the CDR3 is TGTGCCAGCAATCAGGGGCAGAATAGCAATCAGCCCCAGCATTTT. The encoded protein is CASNQGQNSNQPQHF.

The rearrangement joins TRBV7-9 to TRBJ1-2, with D unclear. Trimming removed 1 base at V and 6 bases at J, with 12 bases between. Germline V CDR1 and CDR2: SEHNR, FQNEAQ (reference sequence). The CDR3 spans 14 residues. In DNA form, the CDR3 reads TGTGCCAGCAGCTTAGGAGGGCCCGTAGATGGCTACACCTTC. This encodes CASSLGGPVDGYTF.